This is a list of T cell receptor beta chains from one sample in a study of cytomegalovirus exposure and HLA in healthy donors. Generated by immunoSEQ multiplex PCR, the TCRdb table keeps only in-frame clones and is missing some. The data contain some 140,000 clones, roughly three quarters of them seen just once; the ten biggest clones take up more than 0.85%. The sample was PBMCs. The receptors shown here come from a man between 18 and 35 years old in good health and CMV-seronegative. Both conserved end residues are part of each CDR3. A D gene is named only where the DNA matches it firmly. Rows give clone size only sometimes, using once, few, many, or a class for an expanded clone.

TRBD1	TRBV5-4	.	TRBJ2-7	CASSLDRGGMGEQYF	TGTGCCAGCAGCCTCGACAGGGGCGGGATGGGGGAGCAGTACTTC
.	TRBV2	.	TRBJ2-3	CASSPGRGGTDTQYF	TGTGCCAGCAGCCCGGGGAGGGGGGGCACAGATACGCAGTATTTT
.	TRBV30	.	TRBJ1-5	CAWSAPPVSNQPQHF	TGTGCCTGGAGCGCGCCCCCGGTTAGCAATCAGCCCCAGCATTTT
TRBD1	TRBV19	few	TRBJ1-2	CASRTGGPSYGYTF	TGTGCCAGTCGAACAGGGGGCCCTTCCTATGGCTACACCTTC
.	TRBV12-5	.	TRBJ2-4	CASGSTGDRRIQYF	TGTGCTAGTGGATCGACGGGGGACCGGCGCATTCAGTACTTC
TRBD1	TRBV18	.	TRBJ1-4	CASSPRQGSDTANEKLFF	TGTGCCAGCTCACCTCGACAGGGGAGTGATACGGCTAATGAAAAACTGTTTTTT
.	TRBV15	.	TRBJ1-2	CATSREGRVYGYTF	TGTGCCACCAGCAGAGAGGGCAGGGTCTATGGCTACACCTTC
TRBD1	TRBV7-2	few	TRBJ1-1	CASSLVGRGISDTEAFF	TGTGCCAGCAGCTTAGTCGGCAGGGGGATCAGCGACACTGAAGCTTTCTTT
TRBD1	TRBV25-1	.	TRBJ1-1	CASSPRTGTTPEAFF	TGTGCCAGCAGTCCTCGGACAGGGACCACTCCTGAAGCTTTCTTT
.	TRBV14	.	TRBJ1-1	CASSSSGANTEAFF	TGTGCCAGCAGCTCCTCGGGAGCGAACACTGAAGCTTTCTTT
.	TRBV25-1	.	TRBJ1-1	CASSEWRQNTEAFF	TGTGCCAGCAGTGAATGGAGGCAGAACACTGAAGCTTTCTTT
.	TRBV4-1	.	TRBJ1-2	CASSQDPFGANYGYTF	TGCGCCAGCAGCCAGGACCCCTTTGGGGCCAACTATGGCTACACCTTC
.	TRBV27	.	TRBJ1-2	CASSPQGYGYTF	TGTGCCAGCAGTCCACAGGGTTATGGCTACACCTTC
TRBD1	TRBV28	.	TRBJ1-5	CASSYRGGNQPQHF	TGTGCCAGCAGCTACAGGGGAGGCAATCAGCCCCAGCATTTT
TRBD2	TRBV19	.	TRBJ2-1	CASRRSSGAAGGQFF	TGTGCCAGTAGAAGATCCAGCGGGGCGGCAGGTGGGCAGTTCTTC
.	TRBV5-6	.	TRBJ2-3	CASSPRIRTGTDTQYF	TGTGCCAGCAGCCCGAGAATTAGGACAGGCACAGATACGCAGTATTTT
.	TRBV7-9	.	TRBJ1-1	CASSLDYSLGVAPEAFF	TGTGCCAGCAGCTTAGATTATTCGTTAGGGGTGGCCCCTGAAGCTTTCTTT
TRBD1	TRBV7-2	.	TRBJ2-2	CASSLRTGWDTGELFF	TGTGCCAGCAGCCTCAGGACAGGATGGGACACCGGGGAGCTGTTTTTT
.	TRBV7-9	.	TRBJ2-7	CSSSSGLYEQYF	TGTTCCAGCAGCTCGGGTCTCTACGAGCAGTACTTC
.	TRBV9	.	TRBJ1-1	CASSGQGREAFF	TGTGCCAGCAGTGGGCAGGGTCGAGAAGCTTTCTTT
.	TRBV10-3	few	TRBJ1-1	CAIRRDTSNTEAFF	TGTGCCATCAGGAGGGACACTTCGAACACTGAAGCTTTCTTT
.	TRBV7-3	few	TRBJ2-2	CASSSRGGELFF	TGTGCCAGCAGCTCCCGCGGGGGGGAGCTGTTTTTT
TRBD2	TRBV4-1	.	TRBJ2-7	CASSQEGLRTSGNHYEQYF	TGCGCCAGCAGCCAAGAAGGGTTACGGACTAGCGGGAACCACTACGAGCAGTACTTC
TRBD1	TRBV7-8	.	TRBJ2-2	CASSFLPGQGAFAGELFF	TGTGCCAGCAGCTTTTTACCGGGACAGGGGGCCTTCGCCGGGGAGCTGTTTTTT
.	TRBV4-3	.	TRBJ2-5	CASSQVGRDVTQYF	TGCGCCAGCAGCCAAGTCGGCAGGGATGTGACCCAGTACTTC
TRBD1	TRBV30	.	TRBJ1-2	CAWDRDYGYTF	TGTGCCTGGGACAGGGATTATGGCTACACCTTC
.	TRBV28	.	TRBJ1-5	CASSGTFLSQPQHF	TGTGCCAGCAGCGGGACATTTCTTAGTCAGCCCCAGCATTTT
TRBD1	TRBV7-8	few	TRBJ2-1	CASSPDRDNEQFF	TGTGCCAGCAGCCCGGACAGGGACAATGAGCAGTTCTTC
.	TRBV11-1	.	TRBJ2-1	CASSSTLRRDRNEQFF	TGTGCCAGCAGCTCCACACTGAGGCGGGACCGTAATGAGCAGTTCTTC
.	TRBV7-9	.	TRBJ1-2	CASSLGQARYGYTF	TGTGCCAGCAGCTTAGGACAGGCCAGGTATGGCTACACCTTC
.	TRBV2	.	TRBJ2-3	CASSNQGSPGDTQYF	TGTGCCAGCAGTAACCAGGGGTCCCCGGGAGATACGCAGTATTTT
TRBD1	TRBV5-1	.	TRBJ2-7	CASSRGTGNYEQYF	TGCGCCAGCAGCCGGGGGACAGGTAACTACGAGCAGTACTTC
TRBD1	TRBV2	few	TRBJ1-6	CAKGQGGSPLHF	TGTGCCAAAGGACAGGGTGGTTCACCCCTCCACTTT
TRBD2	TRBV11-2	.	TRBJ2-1	CASSLEWGSGEAYNEQFF	TGTGCCAGCAGCTTAGAATGGGGGAGCGGGGAGGCCTACAATGAGCAGTTCTTC
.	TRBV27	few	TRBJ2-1	CASSSWGYEQFF	TGTGCCAGCAGTTCTTGGGGCTATGAGCAGTTCTTC
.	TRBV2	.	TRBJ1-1	CASNRVMNTEAFF	TGTGCCAGTAACAGGGTTATGAACACTGAAGCTTTCTTT
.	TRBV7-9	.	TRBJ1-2	CASSSLSSGYTF	TGTGCCAGCAGCTCCCTTTCGAGCGGCTACACCTTC
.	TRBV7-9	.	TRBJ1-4	CASSLGGGTEKLFF	TGTGCCAGCAGCTTAGGAGGGGGAACTGAAAAACTGTTTTTT
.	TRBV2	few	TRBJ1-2	CASSALPYGYTF	TGTGCCAGCAGTGCCCTACCCTATGGCTACACCTTC
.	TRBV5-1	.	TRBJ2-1	CASSLAGVVDEQFF	TGCGCCAGCAGCTTGGCCGGAGTAGTGGATGAGCAGTTCTTC
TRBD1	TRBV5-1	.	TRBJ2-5	CASSSDRVQETQYF	TGCGCCAGCAGCTCCGACAGGGTACAAGAGACCCAGTACTTC
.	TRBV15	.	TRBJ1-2	CATSREYRAANYGYTF	TGTGCCACCAGCAGAGAATACAGGGCGGCTAACTATGGCTACACCTTC
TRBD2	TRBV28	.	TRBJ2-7	CASSLSLSGVSGGYEQYF	TGTGCCAGCAGTTTATCTCTCTCAGGGGTGAGCGGGGGTTACGAGCAGTACTTC
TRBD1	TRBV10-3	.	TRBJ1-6	CASRKDRDFSPLHF	TGTGCCAGCCGGAAAGACAGGGATTTCTCACCCCTCCACTTT
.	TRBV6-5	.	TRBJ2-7	CASSYAAQGYEQYF	TGTGCCAGCAGTTACGCCGCACAGGGTTACGAGCAGTACTTC
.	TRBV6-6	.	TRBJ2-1	CASSYSARYNEQFF	TGTGCCAGCAGTTACTCGGCCAGATACAATGAGCAGTTCTTC
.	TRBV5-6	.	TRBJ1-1	CASSLGGLTEAFF	TGTGCCAGCAGCTTGGGGGGACTCACTGAAGCTTTCTTT
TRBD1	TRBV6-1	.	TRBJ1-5	CASSEAVGQGYSNQPQHF	TGTGCCAGCAGTGAAGCGGTCGGACAGGGTTATAGCAATCAGCCCCAGCATTTT
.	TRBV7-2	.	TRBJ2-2	CASSLISGSGELFF	TGTGCCAGCAGCTTAATTTCAGGGTCCGGGGAGCTGTTTTTT
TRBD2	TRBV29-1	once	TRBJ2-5	CSVEGLGLQETQYF	TGCAGCGTTGAGGGACTAGGGCTTCAAGAGACCCAGTACTTC
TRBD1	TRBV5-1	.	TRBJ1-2	CASSLAPGQDYGYTF	TGCGCCAGCAGCTTGGCCCCGGGACAGGACTATGGCTACACCTTC
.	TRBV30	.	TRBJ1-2	CAWSLGRTTNYGYTF	TGTGCCTGGAGCCTCGGCAGGACAACTAACTATGGCTACACCTTC
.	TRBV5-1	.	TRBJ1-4	CASSLGLTELNEKLFF	TGCGCCAGCAGCTTGGGTTTAACAGAACTTAATGAAAAACTGTTTTTT
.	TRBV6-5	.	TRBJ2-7	CASSYSRGQHDEQYF	TGTGCCAGCAGTTACTCGAGAGGACAACATGACGAGCAGTACTTC